This TCR beta chain was captured by sequencing in a study of chemoradiotherapy in HPV16-positive cancers. Study in general: Functional T-cell assays on a couple of HPV16-positive patients' cells defined candidate HPV-specific clones and common TCR motifs.

As regards this clone: No antigen is known for it.

Study outcomes and limitations: Candidate HPV-specific clones and E7-related TCR motifs grew in tumor during treatment. In HPV16-positive patients, HPV-responsive T-cell expansion tracked better recurrence-free survival.

Method: immunoSEQ multiplex PCR; TCRdb's copy keeps in-frame clones and lacks some. The sample lists some 16,000 clones; just under 80% were seen once. The germline V gene has CDR1 SGHNT and CDR2 YYREEE (reference sequence). The CDR3 contains 16 residues. Unmatched junction bases numbered 6, after V lost 3 bases and J lost 0 bases. V and J are TRBV5-4 and TRBJ2-7, with 10 bases fitting TRBD2. This receptor was obtained from a human donor with HPV-associated anogenital cancer. Sampling was carried out from a patient who underwent chemoradiotherapy. The CDR3 reads CASSSPSGGSSYEQYF. CDR3 bases: TGTGCCAGCAGCTCCCCTAGCGGGGGAAGCTCCTACGAGCAGTACTTC. Full variable domain (remainder filled in from reference TRBV5-4 and TRBJ2-7): ETGVTQSPTHLIKTRGQQVTLRCSSQSGHNTVSWYQQALGQGPQFIFQYYREEENGRGNFPPRFSGLQFPNYSSELNVNALELDDSALYLCASSSPSGGSSYEQYFGPGTRLTVT.